This T cell receptor (beta chain) originates from a study of shared clonotypes between healthy human individuals. Study results and caveats: Naive subsets generally had larger estimated richness than memory subsets. Specimens sampled were limited to blood, with tissue repertoires likely differing.

In the authors' methods: Junction-only sequences without quality scores came from ImmunoSEQ, so filtering differed. Clones were sequenced by immunoSEQ multiplex PCR, and TCRdb holds only the in-frame ones, with some missing. From that table come the V and J calls and clone size; the DNA was used to work out D and trimming. The data show hundreds of thousands of clones, about 96% seen once. This clone was detected once. The target antigen is unknown. This CDR3 is 13 amino acids long. V was clipped by 4 bases and J by 3 bases, with 10 bases between them. The germline V gene encodes CDR1 MNHEY and CDR2 SVGAGI. Naive CD8 cells comprised CD45RO-negative, CCR7-positively selected cells, excluding terminally differentiated effector memory CD45RA+ cells.

Sequencing was carried out using naive CD8+ T cells sorted from blood. The receptor comes from a man aged 25-45 years in good health. The chain combines TRBV6-5 with TRBJ2-7; D is uncertain. CDR3 residues: CASSSPLSYEQYF. The CDR3 region has the DNA TGTGCCAGCAGTTCCCCCCTCAGCTACGAGCAGTACTTC.